The rows below give T cell receptor beta chains drawn from one sample of a study of blood T cell repertoires in COVID-19. Sequencing was performed with immunoSEQ multiplex PCR; in TCRdb, only in-frame clones are kept and a portion is missing. The sample includes around 71,000 clones, around 85% of them seen just once. Sequencing was performed on peripheral blood. Receptors were obtained from a man older than 75 with acute or convalescent COVID-19. The CDR3 runs from the conserved cysteine through the conserved F or W. A D gene is named only where the DNA matches it firmly. Clone size is given for some rows only: seen once, a few or many times, or a class if the clone is expanded.

. | . | TRBJ2-5 | TRBV4-3 | TGCGCCAGCAGCCAAGGAGCAGGAGGGCGAGGAGAGACCCAGTACTTC | CASSQGAGGRGETQYF
TRBD1 | . | TRBJ1-2 | TRBV5-1 | TGCGCCAGCAGCTTTCTCGGGACAGGGGATCGTGGCTACACCTTC | CASSFLGTGDRGYTF
. | . | TRBJ1-4 | TRBV9 | TGTGCCAGCAGCGTAGCCCAGGGGCTTAATGAAAAACTGTTTTTT | CASSVAQGLNEKLFF
. | . | TRBJ1-5 | TRBV28 | TGTGCCAGCAGTTTAGTAGACACTAATCAGCCCCAGCATTTT | CASSLVDTNQPQHF
. | . | TRBJ2-7 | TRBV12-5 | TGTGCTAGTGGTCCGACAGCTACCTACGAGCAGTACTTC | CASGPTATYEQYF
. | . | TRBJ1-1 | TRBV14 | TGTGCCAGCAGCCAAGGGTACGGGTTTTGGTTCACGGCTTTCTTT | CASSQGYGFWFTAFF
. | . | TRBJ1-1 | TRBV19 | TGTGCCAGTATTTCGCGGGTCTTGAACACTGAAGCTTTCTTT | CASISRVLNTEAFF
. | . | TRBJ2-1 | TRBV7-3 | TGTGCCAGCAGCATCTGGGGGGACGAGCAGTTCTTC | CASSIWGDEQFF
TRBD1 | once | TRBJ2-7 | TRBV2 | TGTGCCAGCAGTGAAGCGCTTCGGACAGGGGGAGGCCACGAGCAGTACTTC | CASSEALRTGGGHEQYF
. | once | TRBJ2-7 | TRBV5-1 | TGCGCCAGCAAACTCGACAGGACCCGGAGCTACGAGCAGTACTTC | CASKLDRTRSYEQYF
TRBD1 | . | TRBJ1-2 | TRBV2 | TGTGCCAGCATGTGGGACAGGGACTTTTATGGCTACACCTTC | CASMWDRDFYGYTF
. | . | TRBJ2-6 | TRBV4-1 | TGCGCCAGCAGGCAGGGAACCGGTTCTGGGGCCAACGTCCTGACTTTC | CASRQGTGSGANVLTF
TRBD1 | . | TRBJ2-7 | TRBV5-1 | TGCGCCAGCAGCGAGACGGGACAGTCTCACCACGAGCAGTACTTC | CASSETGQSHHEQYF
TRBD1 | . | TRBJ2-7 | TRBV6-6 | TGTGCCAGCAGTCCCCGAACGACAGGGTTATACGAGCAGTACTTC | CASSPRTTGLYEQYF
. | few | TRBJ2-7 | TRBV7-9 | TGTGCCAGCAGCCCGAGCTCCTACGAGCAGTACTTC | CASSPSSYEQYF
. | . | TRBJ1-4 | TRBV5-1 | TGCGCCAGCAGCTTGGACAGGGAAGGGGAAAAACTGTTTTTT | CASSLDREGEKLFF
TRBD2 | . | TRBJ2-1 | TRBV3-1/TRBV3-2 | TGTGCCAGCAGCCATTCTAGCGGGAGCTCCTACAATGAGCAGTTCTTC | CASSHSSGSSYNEQFF
. | . | TRBJ1-3 | TRBV9 | TGTGCCAGCAGCGTACAGGGTCCTGGAAACACCATATATTTT | CASSVQGPGNTIYF
. | once | TRBJ1-4 | TRBV11-3 | TGTGCCAGCAGCTCAGGGACGGGGGAGCGGGATGAAAAACTGTTTTTT | CASSSGTGERDEKLFF
TRBD2 | . | TRBJ2-3 | TRBV7-9 | TGTGCCAGCAGCTTATCAGCGGGAGGAAATACGCAGTATTTT | CASSLSAGGNTQYF
TRBD2 | . | TRBJ2-2 | TRBV7-2 | TGTGCCAGCAGCATAGCGGGGGCTTGGCCCGGGGAGCTGTTTTTT | CASSIAGAWPGELFF
. | . | TRBJ2-7 | TRBV11-3 | TGTGCCAGCAGCTTAGTAGGGGATCCTTCCTACGAGCAGTACTTC | CASSLVGDPSYEQYF
TRBD1 | . | TRBJ2-2 | TRBV10-1 | TGCGCCAGCAGTGAGTCGCAGGGGGCGGACACCGGGGAGCTGTTTTTT | CASSESQGADTGELFF
TRBD1 | . | TRBJ1-2 | TRBV6-5 | TGTGCCAGCAGCGCCACTACAGGGGATGGCTATGGCTACACCTTC | CASSATTGDGYGYTF
. | . | TRBJ2-3 | TRBV6-2/TRBV6-3 | TGTGCCAGCAGTTACGGGACTGATACCAGCACAGATACGCAGTATTTT | CASSYGTDTSTDTQYF
. | . | TRBJ2-7 | TRBV7-2 | TGTGCCAGCAGCTTAGCGGTACTCCGGGAGCAGTACTTC | CASSLAVLREQYF
TRBD1 | . | TRBJ1-5 | TRBV28 | TGTGCCAGCAGTCCACCAGGGGGAATCGGGAGCAATCAGCCCCAGCATTTT | CASSPPGGIGSNQPQHF
TRBD2 | . | TRBJ2-3 | TRBV19 | TGTGCCAGTAATCTAGCGGGAGTGGGCACAGATACGCAGTATTTT | CASNLAGVGTDTQYF
TRBD2 | . | TRBJ2-7 | TRBV28 | TGTGCCAGTCTAGATCCGGCTAGCGGGAGTTACGAGCAGTACTTC | CASLDPASGSYEQYF
TRBD2 | . | TRBJ2-1 | TRBV3-1/TRBV3-2 | TGTGCCAGCAGCCAAAACCCGGGACTAGCGGGGGGGAATGAGCAGTTCTTC | CASSQNPGLAGGNEQFF
. | . | TRBJ1-6 | TRBV4-1 | TGCGCCAGCAGCCAAGCTCCTAGACAGGAGAATTCACCCCTCCACTTT | CASSQAPRQENSPLHF
TRBD1 | . | TRBJ1-6 | TRBV6-1 | TGTGCCAGCAGTGGTGACGACAGGGTTGTTTATTCACCCCTCCACTTT | CASSGDDRVVYSPLHF
TRBD1 | . | TRBJ1-4 | TRBV19 | TGTGCCAGTAGTGGACAGGGACGGGAAAAACTGTTTTTT | CASSGQGREKLFF
TRBD2 | . | TRBJ2-1 | TRBV12-5 | TGTGCTAGTGGTCTCGGGACTAGCTCCTACAATGAGCAGTTCTTC | CASGLGTSSYNEQFF
. | . | TRBJ1-1 | TRBV19 | TGTGCCAGTAGTTTGGCAGGGCCCATGAACACTGAAGCTTTCTTT | CASSLAGPMNTEAFF
TRBD1 | . | TRBJ2-7 | TRBV7-9 | TGTGCCAGCAGCTTAGAGACAGGGAGCTCCTACGAGCAGTACTTC | CASSLETGSSYEQYF
TRBD1 | . | TRBJ1-4 | TRBV9 | TGTGCCAGCAGCGTAGAGCAGGGGGAGCAAGAAAAACTGTTTTTT | CASSVEQGEQEKLFF
. | . | TRBJ2-5 | TRBV11-2 | TGTGCCAGCAGCCCGGGACAACAAGAGACCCAGTACTTC | CASSPGQQETQYF
TRBD2 | . | TRBJ2-1 | TRBV7-2 | TGTGCCAGCAGCGATCTAGCGGTAGGTTACAATGAGCAGTTCTTC | CASSDLAVGYNEQFF
TRBD2 | . | TRBJ2-7 | TRBV7-9 | TGTGCCAGCAGCTATGGGACTAGCGGGAACGAGCAGTACTTC | CASSYGTSGNEQYF
. | . | TRBJ2-5 | TRBV6-5 | TGTGCCAGCAGTCACCGGGAAGGAGAGACCCAGTACTTC | CASSHREGETQYF
. | few | TRBJ2-1 | TRBV18 | TGTGCCAGCTCACCACCGGAACGGGCCTACAATGAGCAGTTCTTC | CASSPPERAYNEQFF
TRBD1 | . | TRBJ1-1 | TRBV5-1 | TGCGCCAGCAGCTCCGGACAGGCCACTGAAGCTTTCTTT | CASSSGQATEAFF
. | . | TRBJ1-1 | TRBV19 | TGTGCCAGTAGTCTATCCCACCGCGACAGGCTGAACACTGAAGCTTTCTTT | CASSLSHRDRLNTEAFF
TRBD1 | . | TRBJ2-6 | TRBV11-3 | TGTGCCAGCAGCTTAGGGACAGGGAGTGGGGCCAACGTCCTGACTTTC | CASSLGTGSGANVLTF
. | . | TRBJ1-2 | TRBV3-1/TRBV3-2 | TGTGCCAGCAGCCAAGGGGGACTCCTTAACTATGGCTACACCTTC | CASSQGGLLNYGYTF
TRBD2 | . | TRBJ2-5 | TRBV5-6 | TGTGCCAGCAGCTCGCTAGCTAGCGGGGGACAAGAGACCCAGTACTTC | CASSSLASGGQETQYF
. | . | TRBJ2-7 | TRBV7-2 | TGTGCCAGCATCCTGGTGCCGCCGGGTGCAGCCTCTTCCTACGAGCAGTACTTC | CASILVPPGAASSYEQYF
TRBD2 | . | TRBJ2-2 | TRBV18 | TGTGCCAGCTCACCCCCAGCGGGAGGATTCACCGGGGAGCTGTTTTTT | CASSPPAGGFTGELFF
. | . | TRBJ1-2 | TRBV5-6 | TGTGCCAGCAGCTTGGGGGGGCGGAGTGGCGGCTACACCTTC | CASSLGGRSGGYTF
TRBD1 | . | TRBJ1-1 | TRBV5-6 | TGTGCCAGCAGCTGGGGACAGCCCTCCTCCACTGAAGCTTTCTTT | CASSWGQPSSTEAFF
TRBD2 | . | TRBJ2-5 | TRBV29-1 | TGCAGCGTTGCCGGACAGGGACTAGCGGGAGCGGGGGGAGAGACCCAGTACTTC | CSVAGQGLAGAGGETQYF
. | . | TRBJ1-5 | TRBV5-6 | TGTGCCAGCAGCTTGGCCAGGGTCAACAATCAGCCCCAGCATTTT | CASSLARVNNQPQHF
. | . | TRBJ2-7 | TRBV27 | TGTGCCAGCAGAGGGGGGGAGGGGAGAGGGTACGAGCAGTACTTC | CASRGGEGRGYEQYF
TRBD1 | . | TRBJ2-3 | TRBV5-1 | TGCGCCAGCAGCTCCTCCGGGACAGGGGGAGTAGATACGCAGTATTTT | CASSSSGTGGVDTQYF
TRBD1 | . | TRBJ1-2 | TRBV4-3 | TGCGCCAGCAGCCAAGATTTAGTGGGACAGGGGGCGGTTGGCTACACCTTC | CASSQDLVGQGAVGYTF
TRBD1 | . | TRBJ1-2 | TRBV2 | TGTGCCAGCATCCCGGGACAGGGGCGCCACTATGGCTACACCTTC | CASIPGQGRHYGYTF